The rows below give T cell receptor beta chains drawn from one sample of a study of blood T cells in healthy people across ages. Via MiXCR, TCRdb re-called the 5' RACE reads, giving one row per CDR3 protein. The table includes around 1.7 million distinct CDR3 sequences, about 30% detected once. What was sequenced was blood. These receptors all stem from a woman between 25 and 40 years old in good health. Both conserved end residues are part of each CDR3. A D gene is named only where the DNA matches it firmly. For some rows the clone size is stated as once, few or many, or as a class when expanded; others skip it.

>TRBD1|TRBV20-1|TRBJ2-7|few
CSARVTGQGNYEQYF
TGCAGTGCTAGAGTTACGGGACAGGGGAACTACGAGCAGTACTTC
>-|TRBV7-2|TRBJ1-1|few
CASSFPGPEAFF
TGTGCCAGCAGCTTTCCGGGACCAGAAGCTTTCTTT
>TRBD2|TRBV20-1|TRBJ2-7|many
CSASRGLIRDEQYF
TGCAGTGCTAGCCGGGGACTAATAAGGGACGAGCAGTACTTC
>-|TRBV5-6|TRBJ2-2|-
CASSLMWNTGELFF
TGTGCCAGCAGCTTGATGTGGAACACCGGGGAGCTGTTTTTT
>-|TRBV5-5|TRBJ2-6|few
CASSFQTGTTASGANVLTF
TGTGCCAGCAGCTTCCAAACCGGGACAACAGCTTCTGGGGCCAACGTCCTGACTTTC
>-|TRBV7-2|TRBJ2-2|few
CASSSPRVAGELFF
TGTGCCAGTAGCTCCCCCAGGGTCGCCGGGGAGCTGTTTTTT
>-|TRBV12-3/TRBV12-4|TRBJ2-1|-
CASSLETDYNEQFF
TGTGCCAGCAGTTTGGAGACAGACTACAATGAGCAGTTCTTC
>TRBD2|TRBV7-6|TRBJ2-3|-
CASSAGLVADTQYF
TGTGCCAGCAGCGCTGGACTAGTAGCAGATACGCAGTATTTT
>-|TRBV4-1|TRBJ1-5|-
CASSQGGWTGDQPQHF
TGCGCCAGCAGCCAAGGTGGCTGGACGGGGGATCAGCCCCAGCATTTT
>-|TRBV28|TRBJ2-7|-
CASSLIKAGAFVEQYF
TGTGCCAGCAGTTTAATTAAGGCCGGAGCCTTCGTTGAGCAGTACTTC
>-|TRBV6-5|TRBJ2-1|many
CASRRQNEQFF
TGTGCCAGCAGGAGACAGAATGAGCAGTTCTTC
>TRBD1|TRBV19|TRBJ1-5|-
CASSSSGGRNQPQHF
TGTGCCAGTAGTTCATCAGGGGGTCGGAATCAGCCCCAGCATTTT
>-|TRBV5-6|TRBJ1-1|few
CASSTTGKNTEAFF
TGTGCCAGCAGCACTACAGGGAAGAACACTGAAGCTTTCTTT
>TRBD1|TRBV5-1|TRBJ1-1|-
CASSLEGGGAEAFF
TGCGCCAGCAGCTTGGAAGGGGGCGGTGCTGAAGCTTTCTTT
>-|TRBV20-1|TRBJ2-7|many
CSASRDGHPGEQYF
TGCAGTGCTAGTAGGGACGGCCATCCGGGTGAGCAGTACTTC
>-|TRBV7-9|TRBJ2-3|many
CASSGPGDTQYF
TGTGCCAGCAGCGGCCCGGGAGATACGCAGTATTTT
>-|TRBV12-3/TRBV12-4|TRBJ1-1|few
CASSLAPPYTEAFF
TGTGCCAGCAGTTTAGCGCCCCCTTACACTGAAGCTTTCTTT
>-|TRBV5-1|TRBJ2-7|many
CASSLGLTQKSYEQYF
TGCGCCAGCAGCTTGGGCCTGACCCAGAAGTCCTACGAGCAGTACTTC
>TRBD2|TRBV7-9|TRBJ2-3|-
CASSDSGPTDTQYF
TGTGCCAGCAGCGATAGCGGGCCTACAGATACGCAGTATTTT
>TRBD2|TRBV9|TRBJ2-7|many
CASSVAGGVYEQYF
TGTGCCAGCAGCGTGGCGGGGGGGGTCTACGAGCAGTACTTC
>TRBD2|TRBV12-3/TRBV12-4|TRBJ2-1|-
CASSLVPSGEDEQFF
TGTGCCAGCAGTTTAGTTCCTAGCGGGGAGGACGAGCAGTTCTTC
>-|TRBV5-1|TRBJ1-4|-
CASSPGAQATNEKLFF
TGCGCCAGCAGCCCTGGGGCGCAGGCAACTAATGAAAAACTGTTTTTT
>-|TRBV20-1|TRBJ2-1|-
CSANRRRVGGNEQFF
TGCAGTGCTAACCGCCGGCGGGTGGGGGGCAATGAGCAGTTCTTC
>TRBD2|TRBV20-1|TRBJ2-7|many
CSAKGLAGVITNEQYF
TGCAGTGCTAAGGGACTAGCGGGAGTAATCACCAACGAGCAGTACTTC
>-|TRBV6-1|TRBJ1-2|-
CASSANYDRTYGYTF
TGTGCCAGCAGTGCTAACTATGACAGGACTTATGGCTACACCTTC
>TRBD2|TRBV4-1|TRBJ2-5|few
CASSQVYLAGANSQETQYF
TGCGCCAGCAGCCAAGTTTACCTAGCGGGGGCAAATTCCCAAGAGACCCAGTACTTC
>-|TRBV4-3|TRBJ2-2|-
CASSQHEAVDTGELFF
TGCGCCAGCAGCCAGCATGAGGCAGTAGACACCGGGGAGCTGTTTTTT
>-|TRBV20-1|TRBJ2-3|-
CSARIPGVDTQYF
TGCAGTGCTAGGATCCCTGGAGTAGATACGCAGTATTTT
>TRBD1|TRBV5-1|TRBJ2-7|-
CASSLAPQGAAEQYF
TGCGCCAGCAGCTTGGCCCCACAGGGGGCGGCGGAGCAGTACTTC
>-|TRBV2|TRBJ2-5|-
CASSGWPGRETQYF
TGTGCCAGCAGTGGGTGGCCAGGGAGGGAGACCCAGTACTTC
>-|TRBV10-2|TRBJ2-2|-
CSSSGYSATGELFF
TGCTCCTCAAGTGGCTACTCGGCCACCGGGGAGCTGTTTTTT
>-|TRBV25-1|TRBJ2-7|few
CASSDLQGGFHEQYF
TGTGCCAGCAGTGACCTACAGGGAGGCTTCCACGAGCAGTACTTC
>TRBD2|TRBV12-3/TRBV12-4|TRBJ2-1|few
CASNPSGTYNEQFF
TGTGCCAGCAACCCTAGCGGGACCTACAATGAGCAGTTCTTC
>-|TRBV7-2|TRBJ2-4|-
CASSSSASSYNEQYF
TGTGCCAGCAGCTCTAGCGCGAGCTCCTACAATGAGCAGTACTTC
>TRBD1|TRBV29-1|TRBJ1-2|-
CSVGGRQGILYSYTF
TGCAGCGTTGGTGGGAGACAGGGAATACTCTATAGCTACACCTTC
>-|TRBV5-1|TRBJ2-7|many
CASSSDNNRYEQYF
TGCGCCAGCAGCTCGGACAACAACCGCTACGAGCAGTACTTC
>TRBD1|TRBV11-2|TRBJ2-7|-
CASRPGTDHYEQYF
TGTGCCAGCAGGCCCGGGACAGATCACTACGAGCAGTACTTC
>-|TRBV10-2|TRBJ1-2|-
CASSDRASSYGYTF
TGCGCCAGCAGTGACCGGGCGTCGAGTTATGGCTACACCTTC
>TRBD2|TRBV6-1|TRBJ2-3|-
CASSELTSDTQYF
TGTGCCAGCAGTGAATTGACTAGCGATACGCAGTATTTT
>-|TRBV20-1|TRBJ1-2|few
CSATRDIYGYTF
TGCAGTGCTACACGGGATATCTATGGCTACACCTTC
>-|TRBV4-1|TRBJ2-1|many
CASSQRGPEQFF
TGCGCCAGCAGCCAAAGGGGACCTGAGCAGTTCTTC
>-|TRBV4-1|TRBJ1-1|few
CASSQGLPNTEAFF
TGCGCCAGCAGCCAAGGTCTCCCGAACACTGAAGCTTTCTTT
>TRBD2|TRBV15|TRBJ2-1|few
CATSRRVSSGSNEQFF
TGTGCCACCAGCAGACGCGTCTCTAGCGGGAGTAATGAGCAGTTCTTC
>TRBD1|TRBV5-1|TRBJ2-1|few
CASSEDPGQVFDEQFF
TGCGCCAGCAGCGAGGATCCGGGACAGGTTTTTGATGAGCAGTTCTTC
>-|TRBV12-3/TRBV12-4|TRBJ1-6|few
CASSPRGMNSPLHF
TGTGCCAGCAGTCCCAGGGGTATGAATTCACCCCTCCACTTT
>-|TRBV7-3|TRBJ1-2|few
CASSLSPGTASAIGGYTF
TGTGCCAGCAGCTTATCCCCAGGGACGGCTTCAGCCATCGGTGGCTACACCTTC
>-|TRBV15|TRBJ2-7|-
CATSSNAGPTSYEQYF
TGTGCCACCAGCAGTAACGCCGGGCCCACATCCTACGAGCAGTACTTC
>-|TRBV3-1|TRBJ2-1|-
CASGQDIDNEQFF
TGTGCCAGCGGCCAAGATATCGACAATGAGCAGTTCTTC
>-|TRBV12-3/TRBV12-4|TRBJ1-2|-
CASTQGPGRTGGYTF
TGTGCCAGCACCCAAGGGCCGGGGAGGACTGGGGGCTACACCTTC
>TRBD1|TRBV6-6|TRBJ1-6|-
CASSYYSDRGRVLALHF
TGTGCCAGCAGTTACTATAGTGACAGGGGGCGCGTTCTGGCCCTCCACTTT